This T cell receptor beta chain was documented in a study of blood T cell repertoires in COVID-19. Study details: Whether acute or convalescent, the COVID-19 samples came from the United States, Italy and Spain. The analysed material was cDNA or gDNA that came from T cells, B-cell-depleted T cells, or PBMCs.

Under the authors' procedure: By means of reference gene primer amplification, nucleated cell counts were estimated. Produced via immunoSEQ multiplex PCR; TCRdb's table is partial and in-frame only. That table supplies the V and J calls and clone size; D and trimming were determined from the DNA. The sample shows about 79,000 clones, 70% to 90% of them seen only once. CDR1 is MNHNY, CDR2 SVGAGI, per germline (reference sequence). V shed 0 bases and J 4 bases; nucleotides not matched to a gene: 5. The CDR3 covers 16 residues. The rearrangement joins TRBV6-6 to TRBJ2-7, with 11 bases aligning to TRBD1. The clonotype originates from a man aged 45-60 years with active COVID-19. The sequenced sample consisted of peripheral blood. The CDR3 region is CASSYSTGTGGYEQYF. The CDR3 DNA sequence: TGTGCCAGCAGTTACTCGACTGGGACAGGGGGATACGAGCAGTACTTC.